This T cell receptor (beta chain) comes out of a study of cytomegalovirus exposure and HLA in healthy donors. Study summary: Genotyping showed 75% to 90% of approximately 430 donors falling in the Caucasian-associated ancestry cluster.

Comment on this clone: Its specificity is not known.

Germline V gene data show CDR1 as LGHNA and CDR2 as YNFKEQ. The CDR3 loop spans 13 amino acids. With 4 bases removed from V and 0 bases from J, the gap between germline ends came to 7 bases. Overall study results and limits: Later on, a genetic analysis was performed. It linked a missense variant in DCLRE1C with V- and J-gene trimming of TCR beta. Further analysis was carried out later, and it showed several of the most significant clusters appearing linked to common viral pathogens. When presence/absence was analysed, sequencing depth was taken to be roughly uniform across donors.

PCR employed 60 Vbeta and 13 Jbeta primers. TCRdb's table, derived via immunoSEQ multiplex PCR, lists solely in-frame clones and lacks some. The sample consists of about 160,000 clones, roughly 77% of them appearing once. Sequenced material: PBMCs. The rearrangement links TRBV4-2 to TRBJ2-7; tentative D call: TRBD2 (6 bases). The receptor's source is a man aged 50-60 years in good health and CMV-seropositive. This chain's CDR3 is CASSRTTSYEQYF. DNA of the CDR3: TGTGCCAGCAGCCGGACTACCTCCTACGAGCAGTACTTC.